In its sample, the clone carrying this T cell receptor (beta chain) was seen many times. Its target is unknown. The data were taken from a study of regulatory T cells in long-lasting Graves disease. The authors built TCR beta libraries using iRepertoire HTBI primers and Arm-PCR of CDR3 regions. MiXCR, applied by TCRdb to the multiplex PCR reads, yields one record per CDR3 protein. The data hold about 500,000 distinct CDR3 sequences, with 12% observed a single time. Study-wide results and limits: Sample size was small, which may have lowered accuracy.

This CDR3 has 14 residues. Trimming removed 6 bases from V and 3 bases from J, with 15 bases in between. Germline CDR1 and CDR2: MNHNS and SASEGT. Specified time point: newly diagnosed GD, antithyroid drugs for less than 3 months. After RNA was extracted from PBMCs, the TCR library was made from it. These data were likewise used in another study, on T cells in Graves' hyperthyroidism and ophthalmopathy.

Sequenced here: peripheral blood mononuclear cells (PBMCs), sampled at new diagnosis, from a patient treated with antithyroid drugs. This TCR was sampled from a woman aged 30 to 39 with Graves disease. The chain carries TRBV6-1 and TRBJ2-7, with D perhaps being TRBD1 or TRBD2 (5 bases each). The CDR3 DNA sequence: TGTGCCAGCAGAGCCCGGGACCTACTCTACGAGCAGTACTTC. Its translation is CASRARDLLYEQYF.